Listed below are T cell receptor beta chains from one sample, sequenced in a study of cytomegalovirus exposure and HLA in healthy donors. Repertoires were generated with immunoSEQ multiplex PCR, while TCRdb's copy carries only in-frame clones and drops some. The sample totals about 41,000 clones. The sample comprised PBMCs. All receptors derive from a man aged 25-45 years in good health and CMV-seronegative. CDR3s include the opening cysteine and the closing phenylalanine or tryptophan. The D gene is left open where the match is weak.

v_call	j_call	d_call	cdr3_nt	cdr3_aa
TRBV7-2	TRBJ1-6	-	TGTGCCAGCAGCTTAACGGACTTGTTCTCACCCCTCCACTTT	CASSLTDLFSPLHF
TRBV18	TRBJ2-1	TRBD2	TGTGCCAGCTCACCAAGGCTAGCGGGAGGTCCAATCGGGGTCAATGAGCAGTTCTTC	CASSPRLAGGPIGVNEQFF
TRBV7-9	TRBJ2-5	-	TGTGCCAGCAGCGGACTGGGACTCGAGTTCGGGACCCAGTACTTC	CASSGLGLEFGTQYF
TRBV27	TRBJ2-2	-	TGTGCCAGCAGTCTGGGGACACTAATCGGGGAGCTGTTTTTT	CASSLGTLIGELFF
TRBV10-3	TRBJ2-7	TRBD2	TGTGCCACAGCGGGGGGGGTGTACGAGCAGTACTTC	CATAGGVYEQYF
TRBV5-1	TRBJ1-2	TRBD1	TGCGCCAGCAGCCCGGGACAGGCATCCGGTGGCTACACCTTC	CASSPGQASGGYTF
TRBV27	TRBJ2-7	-	TGTGCCAGCAGTTTCGAGCATGAAAAGGAGCAGTACTTC	CASSFEHEKEQYF
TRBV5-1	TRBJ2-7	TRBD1	TGCGCCAGCAGCTTGGGAGGGTATCGGGACAGGGCTTTCTACGAGCAGTACTTC	CASSLGGYRDRAFYEQYF
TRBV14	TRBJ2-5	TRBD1	TGTGCCAGCAGCCAAGCGGGACAGGGATTTTTGACCCAGTACTTC	CASSQAGQGFLTQYF
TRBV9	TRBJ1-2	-	TGTGCCAGCAGCGTAGCTCAAGGGGCGCATCAGGGCTACACCTTC	CASSVAQGAHQGYTF
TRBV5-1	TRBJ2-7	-	TGCGCCAGCAGCTTACAGGCAGGGCGCGAGCAGTACTTC	CASSLQAGREQYF
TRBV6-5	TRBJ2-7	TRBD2	TGTGCCAGCAGCTCCCGGACTAGCGGGAACTACGAGCAGTACTTC	CASSSRTSGNYEQYF
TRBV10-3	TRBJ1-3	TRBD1	TGTGCCATCACCCCGACAGGGGGCTCTGGAAACACCATATATTTT	CAITPTGGSGNTIYF
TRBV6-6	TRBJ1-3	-	TGTGCCAGCATTCAGGTGGGCTCTGGAAACACCATATATTTT	CASIQVGSGNTIYF
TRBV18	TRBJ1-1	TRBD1	TGTGCCAGCGCTGGGGACAGAATCTCTGAAGCTTTCTTT	CASAGDRISEAFF
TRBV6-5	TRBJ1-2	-	TGTGCCAGCAGTTACTCAGGGGGATGGGGTGGCTACACCTTC	CASSYSGGWGGYTF
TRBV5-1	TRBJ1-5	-	TGCGCCAGCAGCTTGAGCCCCCAGCAAGACAAGCCCCAGCATTTT	CASSLSPQQDKPQHF
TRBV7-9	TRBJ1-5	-	TGTGCCAGCGGCGGGGATCCGGGGCCCCAGCATTTT	CASGGDPGPQHF
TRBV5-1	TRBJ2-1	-	TGCGCCAGCAGCTTGGGAGAGCGGAGCAATGAGCAGTTCTTC	CASSLGERSNEQFF
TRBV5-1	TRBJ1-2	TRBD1	TGCGCCAGCAGCTTTTCAGGGGGCGCCTATGGCTACACCTTC	CASSFSGGAYGYTF
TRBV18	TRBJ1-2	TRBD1	TGTGCCAGCTCACCTCGGGACAGTTCTAACTATGGCTACACCTTC	CASSPRDSSNYGYTF
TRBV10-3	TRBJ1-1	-	TGTGCCATCAGTGAGTCCAAAACAGGGAGCTTTGAAGCTTTCTTT	CAISESKTGSFEAFF
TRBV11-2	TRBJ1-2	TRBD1	TGTGCCAGCAGCTCCATCGGACAGGGGCTTGCCTATGGCTACACCTTC	CASSSIGQGLAYGYTF
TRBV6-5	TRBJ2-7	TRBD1	TGTGCCAGCAGCCTAGACAGGGGGTACGAGCAGTACTTC	CASSLDRGYEQYF
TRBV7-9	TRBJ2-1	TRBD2	TGTGCCAGCAGCTTACGGGAGGGGGGCAATGAGCAGTTCTTC	CASSLREGGNEQFF
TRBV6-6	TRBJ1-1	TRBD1	TGTGCCAGCAGTCCGGACAGGTCCACTGAAGCTTTCTTT	CASSPDRSTEAFF
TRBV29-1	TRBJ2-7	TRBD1	TGCAGCGTCGGACAGGGCGGGTACGAGCAGTACTTC	CSVGQGGYEQYF
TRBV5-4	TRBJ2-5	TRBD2	TGTGCCAGCAGAACAAACCCCAGCGGGAGGGAGACCCAGTACTTC	CASRTNPSGRETQYF
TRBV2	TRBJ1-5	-	TGTGCCAGCAGTGCTGACAGCCATGGGGTGCCCCAGCATTTT	CASSADSHGVPQHF
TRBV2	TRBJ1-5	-	TGTGCCAGCAGTGATAGGGGGGGTAGCAATCAGCCCCAGCATTTT	CASSDRGGSNQPQHF
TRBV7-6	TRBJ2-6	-	TGTGCCAGCAGCCCCCGGGACACTGGGGCCAACGTCCTGACTTTC	CASSPRDTGANVLTF
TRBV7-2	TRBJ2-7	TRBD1	TGTGCCAGCAGCTTATGGGACAGGGTTGTCCACGAGCAGTACTTC	CASSLWDRVVHEQYF
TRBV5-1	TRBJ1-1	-	TGCGCCAGCAGCTTGACGGAAGACAGAGAAGCTTTCTTT	CASSLTEDREAFF
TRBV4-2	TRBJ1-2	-	TGTGCCAGCAGCCAAGATTTCGGGGAACGAGGCTACACCTTC	CASSQDFGERGYTF
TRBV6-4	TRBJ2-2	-	TGTGCCAGCAGTGAGGGTAGCATAGGAGACGTCGACACCGGGGAGCTGTTTTTT	CASSEGSIGDVDTGELFF
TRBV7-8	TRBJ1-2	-	TGTGCCAGCAGCTTAGAGTCAACAGGGTCCAAACCCTATGGCTACACCTTC	CASSLESTGSKPYGYTF
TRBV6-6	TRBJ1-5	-	TGTGCCAGCAGTTACACAGATTTGGGTCAGCCCCAGCATTTT	CASSYTDLGQPQHF
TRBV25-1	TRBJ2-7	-	TGTGCCAGCTCCTATGTCGCCTACGAGCAGTACTTC	CASSYVAYEQYF
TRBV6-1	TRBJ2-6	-	TGTGCCAGCAGTGAAGCGCGGGGTTTAGGGTCTGGGGCCAACGTCCTGACTTTC	CASSEARGLGSGANVLTF
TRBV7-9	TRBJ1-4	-	TGTGCCAGCAGCTCTGTTGAGATCGCAACTAATGAAAAACTGTTTTTT	CASSSVEIATNEKLFF
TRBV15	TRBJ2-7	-	TGTGCCACCAGCCTCTCGCGACAGGTCTCCTACGAGCAGTACTTC	CATSLSRQVSYEQYF
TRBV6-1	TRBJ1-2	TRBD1	TGTGCCAGCAGTGAGGGACAGGGGGTTGGTTATGGCTACACCTTC	CASSEGQGVGYGYTF
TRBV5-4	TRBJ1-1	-	TGTGCCAGCAGCGACAGGAACACTGAAGCTTTCTTT	CASSDRNTEAFF
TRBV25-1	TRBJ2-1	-	TGTGCCAGCAGTTCAACTTCGCAATCCAATGAGCAGTTCTTC	CASSSTSQSNEQFF
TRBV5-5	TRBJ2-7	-	TGTGCCAGCAGCTCCCGGGTATTGCCTAGAACGTACGAGCAGTACTTC	CASSSRVLPRTYEQYF